This is a list of T cell receptor beta chains from one sample in a study of OX40 agonist ivuxolimab in advanced cancers. Profiled with immunoSEQ multiplex PCR; TCRdb holds only in-frame clones, not every one. This sample yields 50,000 to 60,000 clones, of which roughly 86% are seen a single time; roughly 13% belongs to the top ten. This material consisted of CD4+ or CD8+ T cells sorted from blood, taken in a trial of the OX40 agonist ivuxolimab. All receptors derive from an adult with an advanced solid tumor such as melanoma, head and neck, liver or kidney cancer. Both conserved end residues are part of each CDR3. The D gene is left open where the match is weak. Not all rows give a size; the values are once, few, many and, for expanded clones, a class.

clone size: NA
CDR3 length: 13
D gene: NA
V gene: TRBV5-1
J gene: TRBJ1-1
CDR3 protein: CASKQGTNTEAFF
CDR3 DNA: TGCGCCAGCAAACAGGGCACGAACACTGAAGCTTTCTTT

clone size: few
CDR3 length: 13
D gene: NA
V gene: TRBV7-7
J gene: TRBJ1-5
CDR3 protein: CASSLGIYQPQHF
CDR3 DNA: TGTGCTAGCAGCTTAGGAATTTATCAGCCCCAGCATTTT

clone size: once
CDR3 length: 14
D gene: NA
V gene: TRBV5-1
J gene: TRBJ2-2
CDR3 protein: CASSLGTNTGELFF
CDR3 DNA: TGCGCCAGCAGCTTAGGAACGAACACCGGGGAGCTGTTTTTT

clone size: NA
CDR3 length: 15
D gene: NA
V gene: TRBV13
J gene: TRBJ2-7
CDR3 protein: CASSPQPGLGGEQYF
CDR3 DNA: TGTGCCAGCAGCCCCCAACCGGGTCTAGGTGGCGAGCAGTACTTC

clone size: NA
CDR3 length: 13
D gene: NA
V gene: TRBV29-1
J gene: TRBJ1-1
CDR3 protein: CSVEKRVNTEAFF
CDR3 DNA: TGCAGCGTTGAAAAAAGGGTTAACACTGAAGCTTTCTTT

clone size: NA
CDR3 length: 13
D gene: NA
V gene: TRBV10-2
J gene: TRBJ1-6
CDR3 protein: CASSETSEGPLHF
CDR3 DNA: TGCGCCAGCAGTGAGACCTCGGAGGGACCCCTCCACTTT

clone size: NA
CDR3 length: 14
D gene: NA
V gene: TRBV28
J gene: TRBJ1-4
CDR3 protein: CASSPHSANEKLFF
CDR3 DNA: TGTGCCAGCAGTCCCCATTCAGCTAATGAAAAACTGTTTTTT

clone size: NA
CDR3 length: 14
D gene: TRBD2
V gene: TRBV7-9
J gene: TRBJ2-1
CDR3 protein: CASSSAGGRNEQFF
CDR3 DNA: TGTGCCAGCAGCTCAGCGGGAGGGCGTAATGAGCAGTTCTTC

clone size: NA
CDR3 length: 14
D gene: NA
V gene: TRBV2
J gene: TRBJ2-7
CDR3 protein: CASRGREGAYEQYF
CDR3 DNA: TGTGCCAGCAGGGGCAGAGAGGGCGCGTACGAGCAGTACTTC

clone size: NA
CDR3 length: 18
D gene: NA
V gene: TRBV28
J gene: TRBJ2-7
CDR3 protein: CASSLAGRGSKKESEQYF
CDR3 DNA: TGTGCCAGCAGTTTAGCGGGACGGGGGTCCAAAAAAGAGAGCGAGCAGTACTTC

clone size: NA
CDR3 length: 17
D gene: NA
V gene: TRBV7-9
J gene: TRBJ2-5
CDR3 protein: CASSLKRDPAYQETQYF
CDR3 DNA: TGTGCCAGCAGCCTAAAGAGGGACCCTGCGTACCAAGAGACCCAGTACTTC

clone size: once
CDR3 length: 15
D gene: TRBD2
V gene: TRBV9
J gene: TRBJ2-1
CDR3 protein: CASSASSGRADEQFF
CDR3 DNA: TGTGCCAGCAGCGCTTCTAGCGGGAGGGCCGATGAGCAGTTCTTC

clone size: once
CDR3 length: 14
D gene: TRBD2
V gene: TRBV11-1
J gene: TRBJ2-1
CDR3 protein: CASSPGLADNEQFF
CDR3 DNA: TGTGCCAGCAGCCCGGGACTAGCGGACAATGAGCAGTTCTTC

clone size: once
CDR3 length: 15
D gene: TRBD2
V gene: TRBV6-4
J gene: TRBJ2-5
CDR3 protein: CASSDSLAGEETQYF
CDR3 DNA: TGTGCCAGCAGTGACTCACTAGCGGGTGAAGAGACCCAGTACTTC

clone size: NA
CDR3 length: 15
D gene: TRBD1
V gene: TRBV7-8
J gene: TRBJ2-7
CDR3 protein: CASSSVRDRDYEQYF
CDR3 DNA: TGTGCCAGCAGCTCAGTCCGGGACAGGGACTACGAGCAGTACTTC

clone size: NA
CDR3 length: 12
D gene: NA
V gene: TRBV6-1
J gene: TRBJ2-5
CDR3 protein: CASRQGKETQYF
CDR3 DNA: TGTGCCAGCAGACAGGGAAAAGAGACCCAGTACTTC

clone size: NA
CDR3 length: 14
D gene: TRBD1
V gene: TRBV6-1
J gene: TRBJ2-7
CDR3 protein: CASSMGQPTYEQYF
CDR3 DNA: TGTGCCAGCAGTATGGGACAGCCAACCTACGAGCAGTACTTC

clone size: NA
CDR3 length: 19
D gene: NA
V gene: TRBV21-1
J gene: TRBJ2-7
CDR3 protein: CASSPLSRDRASSSYEQYF
CDR3 DNA: TGTGCCAGCAGCCCTCTCTCCCGGGACAGGGCATCTAGCTCCTACGAGCAGTACTTC

clone size: NA
CDR3 length: 14
D gene: TRBD2
V gene: TRBV10-3
J gene: TRBJ2-7
CDR3 protein: CAISNLAGGYEQYF
CDR3 DNA: TGTGCCATCAGTAACTTAGCGGGAGGGTACGAGCAGTACTTC

clone size: NA
CDR3 length: 20
D gene: TRBD2
V gene: TRBV27
J gene: TRBJ2-7
CDR3 protein: CASSPLPITSGRLTAYEQYF
CDR3 DNA: TGTGCCAGCAGTCCCCTACCCATTACTAGCGGGAGGTTGACCGCCTACGAGCAGTACTTC

clone size: NA
CDR3 length: 12
D gene: NA
V gene: TRBV27
J gene: TRBJ1-2
CDR3 protein: CASSSTLGGYTF
CDR3 DNA: TGTGCCAGCAGTTCCACCCTGGGGGGCTACACCTTC

clone size: few
CDR3 length: 13
D gene: NA
V gene: TRBV29-1
J gene: TRBJ1-5
CDR3 protein: CSVGSVPNQPQHF
CDR3 DNA: TGCAGCGTTGGTTCGGTCCCCAATCAGCCCCAGCATTTT

clone size: few
CDR3 length: 15
D gene: NA
V gene: TRBV5-6
J gene: TRBJ1-2
CDR3 protein: CASSPGGAVGYGYTF
CDR3 DNA: TGTGCCAGCTCCCCCGGGGGGGCCGTAGGCTATGGCTACACCTTC

clone size: NA
CDR3 length: 13
D gene: NA
V gene: TRBV6-6
J gene: TRBJ2-7
CDR3 protein: CASIGSLPVEQYF
CDR3 DNA: TGTGCCAGCATTGGGTCCCTTCCAGTCGAGCAGTACTTC

clone size: NA
CDR3 length: 14
D gene: TRBD1
V gene: TRBV5-1
J gene: TRBJ2-7
CDR3 protein: CASSPDRGRYEQYF
CDR3 DNA: TGCGCCAGCAGCCCGGACAGGGGCCGATACGAGCAGTACTTC

clone size: NA
CDR3 length: 16
D gene: NA
V gene: TRBV5-4
J gene: TRBJ2-1
CDR3 protein: CASSGGPMSSYNEQFF
CDR3 DNA: TGTGCCAGCAGCGGGGGACCGATGAGCTCCTACAATGAGCAGTTCTTC

clone size: NA
CDR3 length: 17
D gene: NA
V gene: TRBV21-1
J gene: TRBJ2-7
CDR3 protein: CASSKRFPSGIQYEQYF
CDR3 DNA: TGTGCCAGCAGCAAACGGTTTCCTAGCGGGATTCAGTACGAGCAGTACTTC

clone size: NA
CDR3 length: 15
D gene: TRBD1
V gene: TRBV7-9
J gene: TRBJ1-1
CDR3 protein: CASSWGQGRNTEAFF
CDR3 DNA: TGTGCCAGCAGCTGGGGACAGGGGCGGAACACTGAAGCTTTCTTT

clone size: NA
CDR3 length: 13
D gene: NA
V gene: TRBV11-3
J gene: TRBJ2-3
CDR3 protein: CASSLDIARTQYF
CDR3 DNA: TGTGCCAGCAGCTTAGATATCGCTCGTACGCAGTATTTT

clone size: NA
CDR3 length: 18
D gene: TRBD1
V gene: TRBV7-8
J gene: TRBJ2-1
CDR3 protein: CASSFRGPGTGSYNEQFF
CDR3 DNA: TGTGCCAGCAGTTTTAGGGGCCCGGGGACAGGGTCCTACAATGAGCAGTTCTTC

clone size: NA
CDR3 length: 14
D gene: NA
V gene: TRBV6-1
J gene: TRBJ1-1
CDR3 protein: CASSRTPGNTEAFF
CDR3 DNA: TGTGCCAGCAGTCGGACGCCGGGGAACACTGAAGCTTTCTTT

clone size: NA
CDR3 length: 14
D gene: NA
V gene: TRBV7-8
J gene: TRBJ2-7
CDR3 protein: CASSLTIGGGEQYF
CDR3 DNA: TGTGCCAGCAGCCTAACGATCGGTGGGGGCGAGCAGTACTTC

clone size: NA
CDR3 length: 13
D gene: TRBD1
V gene: TRBV5-6
J gene: TRBJ1-2
CDR3 protein: CASRGTGLYGYTF
CDR3 DNA: TGTGCCAGCAGGGGGACAGGGCTCTATGGCTACACCTTC

clone size: few
CDR3 length: 14
D gene: TRBD1
V gene: TRBV4-1
J gene: TRBJ1-3
CDR3 protein: CASRPTGVENTIYF
CDR3 DNA: TGCGCCAGCAGACCGACAGGGGTGGAAAACACCATATATTTT

clone size: NA
CDR3 length: 15
D gene: NA
V gene: TRBV7-9
J gene: TRBJ2-1
CDR3 protein: CASSLAALRPDEQFF
CDR3 DNA: TGTGCCAGCAGCTTAGCGGCCCTAAGGCCGGATGAGCAGTTCTTC

clone size: NA
CDR3 length: 14
D gene: NA
V gene: TRBV4-2
J gene: TRBJ2-6
CDR3 protein: CASSQGTGANVLTF
CDR3 DNA: TGTGCCAGCAGCCAGGGAACTGGGGCCAACGTCCTGACTTTC

clone size: NA
CDR3 length: 11
D gene: NA
V gene: TRBV6-6
J gene: TRBJ1-2
CDR3 protein: CASSYNGGYTF
CDR3 DNA: TGTGCCAGCAGTTACAACGGGGGCTACACCTTC

clone size: NA
CDR3 length: 15
D gene: TRBD2
V gene: TRBV7-3
J gene: TRBJ2-7
CDR3 protein: CASSITGGSSYEQYF
CDR3 DNA: TGTGCCAGCAGCATCACAGGCGGGAGCTCCTACGAGCAGTACTTC

clone size: NA
CDR3 length: 14
D gene: NA
V gene: TRBV6-5
J gene: TRBJ2-7
CDR3 protein: CASTPTGHSYEQYF
CDR3 DNA: TGTGCCAGCACACCCACAGGACACTCCTACGAGCAGTACTTC

clone size: NA
CDR3 length: 16
D gene: TRBD2
V gene: TRBV2
J gene: TRBJ2-5
CDR3 protein: CASTVGGLAGKETQYF
CDR3 DNA: TGTGCCAGTACCGTAGGGGGACTAGCGGGGAAAGAGACCCAGTACTTC

clone size: NA
CDR3 length: 16
D gene: NA
V gene: TRBV19
J gene: TRBJ1-5
CDR3 protein: CASTPRGSYSNQPQHF
CDR3 DNA: TGTGCCAGTACCCCCCGGGGGAGCTATAGCAATCAGCCCCAGCATTTT

clone size: NA
CDR3 length: 16
D gene: TRBD1
V gene: TRBV19
J gene: TRBJ2-3
CDR3 protein: CASSWETGGSTDTQYF
CDR3 DNA: TGTGCCAGTAGTTGGGAGACAGGGGGGAGCACAGATACGCAGTATTTT

clone size: NA
CDR3 length: 12
D gene: NA
V gene: TRBV11-2
J gene: TRBJ2-7
CDR3 protein: CASSLGLYEQYF
CDR3 DNA: TGTGCCAGCAGCTTAGGACTCTACGAGCAGTACTTC

clone size: few
CDR3 length: 17
D gene: TRBD2
V gene: TRBV4-2
J gene: TRBJ2-7
CDR3 protein: CASSPAAGLAGAYEQYF
CDR3 DNA: TGTGCCAGCAGCCCAGCGGCCGGACTAGCGGGCGCCTACGAGCAGTACTTC

clone size: NA
CDR3 length: 16
D gene: TRBD2
V gene: TRBV29-1
J gene: TRBJ2-5
CDR3 protein: CSVEASGRDRGETQYF
CDR3 DNA: TGCAGCGTTGAGGCTAGCGGGAGGGATAGGGGAGAGACCCAGTACTTC

clone size: NA
CDR3 length: 17
D gene: NA
V gene: TRBV18
J gene: TRBJ1-4
CDR3 protein: CASSPPDVRTPYEKLFF
CDR3 DNA: TGTGCCAGCTCACCCCCCGATGTCCGGACACCATATGAAAAACTGTTTTTT

clone size: NA
CDR3 length: 15
D gene: TRBD2
V gene: TRBV4-1
J gene: TRBJ2-3
CDR3 protein: CASSQTSERTDTQYF
CDR3 DNA: TGCGCCAGCAGCCAAACTAGCGAACGCACAGATACGCAGTATTTT

clone size: NA
CDR3 length: 16
D gene: NA
V gene: TRBV6-6
J gene: TRBJ1-2
CDR3 protein: CASTELGKGVGYGYTF
CDR3 DNA: TGTGCCAGCACAGAGTTGGGAAAGGGGGTAGGGTATGGCTACACCTTC

clone size: NA
CDR3 length: 16
D gene: NA
V gene: TRBV18
J gene: TRBJ1-4
CDR3 protein: CASSSWTAATNEKLFF
CDR3 DNA: TGTGCCAGCTCATCGTGGACGGCAGCAACTAATGAAAAACTGTTTTTT

clone size: NA
CDR3 length: 15
D gene: TRBD1
V gene: TRBV7-8
J gene: TRBJ1-2
CDR3 protein: CASSPRQGVGYGYTF
CDR3 DNA: TGTGCCAGCAGCCCGAGACAGGGGGTAGGCTATGGCTACACCTTC

clone size: NA
CDR3 length: 16
D gene: NA
V gene: TRBV9
J gene: TRBJ2-1
CDR3 protein: CASSVTMTSSYNEQFF
CDR3 DNA: TGTGCCAGCAGCGTAACCATGACGAGCTCCTACAATGAGCAGTTCTTC

clone size: NA
CDR3 length: 15
D gene: NA
V gene: TRBV7-9
J gene: TRBJ2-1
CDR3 protein: CASSLAGGALIEQFF
CDR3 DNA: TGTGCCAGCAGCTTAGCGGGTGGGGCTTTGATTGAGCAGTTCTTC

clone size: NA
CDR3 length: 13
D gene: NA
V gene: TRBV5-6
J gene: TRBJ2-7
CDR3 protein: CASSSQQGYEQYF
CDR3 DNA: TGTGCCAGCAGCTCGCAACAGGGCTACGAGCAGTACTTC

clone size: NA
CDR3 length: 16
D gene: NA
V gene: TRBV21-1
J gene: TRBJ1-5
CDR3 protein: CASSSPLRGPGQPQHF
CDR3 DNA: TGTGCCAGCAGCAGCCCCTTGAGAGGTCCAGGTCAGCCCCAGCATTTT

clone size: NA
CDR3 length: 14
D gene: NA
V gene: TRBV10-1
J gene: TRBJ2-5
CDR3 protein: CASSPPGLGVTQYF
CDR3 DNA: TGCGCCAGCAGTCCCCCAGGCCTAGGGGTGACCCAGTACTTC

clone size: NA
CDR3 length: 19
D gene: TRBD2
V gene: TRBV27
J gene: TRBJ2-1
CDR3 protein: CASSFIGGGAGGTLDEQFF
CDR3 DNA: TGTGCCAGCAGTTTCATAGGTGGGGGGGCGGGAGGTACACTCGATGAGCAGTTCTTC

clone size: NA
CDR3 length: 13
D gene: NA
V gene: TRBV27
J gene: TRBJ2-7
CDR3 protein: CASSSATTYEQYF
CDR3 DNA: TGTGCCAGCAGTTCGGCTACAACCTACGAGCAGTACTTC